These 7 T cell receptor beta chains came from one sample sequenced in a study of cytomegalovirus exposure and HLA in healthy donors. A multiplex PCR was run with 60 Vbeta primers and 13 Jbeta primers. Measured with immunoSEQ multiplex PCR; TCRdb has only the in-frame clones, and not every one. The sample table sets out 30,000 to 35,000 clones. Sequencing was done on a sample of PBMCs. These receptors all come from a woman between 40 and 55 years old in good health and CMV-seropositive.

The chain couples TRBV6-5 to TRBJ2-4; 11 positions match TRBD2. Germline V gene data show CDR1 as MNHEY and CDR2 as SVGAGI. The V segment lost 7 bases and the J segment 4 bases; nucleotides outside the gene matches: 6. The CDR3 is made up of 15 amino acids. This CDR3 is CASTQLAGVKNIQYF. CDR3 bases: TGTGCCAGCACCCAACTAGCGGGAGTGAAAAACATTCAGTACTTC.

This chain uses TRBV5-1 with TRBJ2-7; TRBD2 agrees at 7 bases. J was trimmed by 4 bases and V by 4 bases; bases with no gene match: 14. The germline V gene has CDR1 SGHRS and CDR2 YFSETQ. There are 16 residues in the CDR3. The CDR3 loop reads CASSGGPAGVVYEQYF. The CDR3 bases are TGCGCCAGCAGCGGGGGACCGGCGGGAGTTGTGTACGAGCAGTACTTC.

The chain couples TRBV7-8 to TRBJ2-5; 7 bases map to TRBD2. V lost 1 base, J lost 4 bases, and 3 bases stayed unmatched. CDR3 length: 14 amino acids. Germline V lookup: CDR1 SGHVS, CDR2 FQNEAQ. In nucleotides, the CDR3 is TGTGCCAGCAGCTTAGTTCGGGGGGTAGAGACCCAGTACTTC. Residues: CASSLVRGVETQYF.

DNA for the CDR3: TGTGCCAGCAGCGTAGTGACTAGCGGGATCAATGAGCAGTTCTTC. The encoded protein is CASSVVTSGINEQFF. The V and J genes are TRBV9 and TRBJ2-1; 11 nucleotides align to TRBD2. Germline lookup yields CDR1 SGDLS and CDR2 YYNGEE. V shed 0 bases, J shed 6 bases, and the junction held 2 bases outside the gene matches. The CDR3 is made up of 15 amino acids. The full variable domain, with the rest looked up from reference TRBV9 and TRBJ2-1, is DSGVTQTPKHLITATGQRVTLRCSPRSGDLSVYWYQQSLDQGLQFLIQYYNGEERAKGNILERFSAQQFPDLHSELNLSSLELGDSALYFCASSVVTSGINEQFFGPGTRLTVL.

The chain combines TRBV4-1 with TRBJ2-2; maybe TRBD2 (6 bases). The CDR3 is 15 amino acids. The germline V gene encodes CDR1 MGHRA and CDR2 YSYEKL. The V end was cut by 6 bases, the J end by 4 bases, with 15 bases between. The CDR3 coding sequence is TGCGCCAGCAGACGCACCGGGGGAAGCACCGGGGAGCTGTTTTTT. Amino acid sequence: CASRRTGGSTGELFF.

This chain uses TRBV4-1 with TRBJ2-1, with TRBD2 identical over 12 bases. This CDR3 is built from 18 residues. The V and J ends lost 4 bases and 3 bases, in that order; junction bases with no gene match: 10. Germline lookup yields CDR1 MGHRA and CDR2 YSYEKL. CDR3 nucleotide sequence: TGCGCCAGCAGCCCCCGACTAGCGGGAGACTTCCTCTACAATGAGCAGTTCTTC. Translating gives CASSPRLAGDFLYNEQFF.

The rearrangement joins TRBV5-1 to TRBJ2-7; 7 bases agree with TRBD2. The CDR3 covers 14 residues. Per the germline V gene, CDR1 is SGHRS and CDR2 is YFSETQ. J was trimmed by 4 bases and V by 0 bases; bases with no gene match: 4. Here the CDR3 DNA reads TGCGCCAGCAGCTTGGGGGCGGGAGCGTACGAGCAGTACTTC. Its protein is CASSLGAGAYEQYF.